The rows below give T cell receptor beta chains drawn from one sample of a study of cytomegalovirus exposure and HLA in healthy donors. Generated by immunoSEQ multiplex PCR, the TCRdb table keeps only in-frame clones and is missing some. The table has roughly 110,000 clones, just over 70% seen once. The sample consisted of PBMCs. These receptors originate from a boy aged 5 to 17 in good health and CMV-seronegative. The CDR3 runs from the conserved cysteine through the conserved F or W. A D gene is named only where the DNA matches it firmly. A row's size may be missing; if present it is once, few, many or a size class.

v_gene	d_gene	j_gene	len	abundance	CDR3nt	CDR3aa
TRBV12-5	TRBD1	TRBJ2-5	14	NA	TGTGCTAGTGGTCTCGGGACAGGGTTGGAGACCCAGTACTTC	CASGLGTGLETQYF
TRBV9	TRBD1	TRBJ2-7	13	NA	TGTGCCAGCAGCCCGCGGACAGGGTACGAGCAGTACTTC	CASSPRTGYEQYF
TRBV7-9	NA	TRBJ2-4	15	NA	TGTGCCAGCAGCCCAGATAATCTAGCCAAAAACATTCAGTACTTC	CASSPDNLAKNIQYF
TRBV5-1	NA	TRBJ2-3	14	NA	TGCGCCAGCAGCATAAGAACAGGTCTGGATACGCAGTATTTT	CASSIRTGLDTQYF
TRBV7-9	TRBD1	TRBJ2-7	17	NA	TGTGCCAGCAGCTTGGGTTCCCGGGACAGGGGGTACTACGAGCAGTACTTC	CASSLGSRDRGYYEQYF
TRBV15	TRBD2	TRBJ2-1	13	NA	TGTGCCACCAGCAGGGGTAGCGGGAGTGGGCAGTTCTTC	CATSRGSGSGQFF
TRBV5-6	NA	TRBJ1-5	15	NA	TGTGCCAGCAGCGGCCGAACCGGGGGCAATCAGCCCCAGCATTTT	CASSGRTGGNQPQHF
TRBV19	TRBD1	TRBJ1-1	15	NA	TGTGCCAGTACCCGCCAGGGGGCAGGGCGAGCTGAAGCTTTCTTT	CASTRQGAGRAEAFF
TRBV27	TRBD1	TRBJ2-2	16	NA	TGTGCCAGCTGGGACAGGGGGCGCAAAGCCTCCGGGGAGCTGTTTTTT	CASWDRGRKASGELFF
TRBV11-2	NA	TRBJ1-6	14	NA	TGTGCCAGCAGCCCGAGTGGGACTTATTCACCCCTCCACTTT	CASSPSGTYSPLHF
TRBV5-4	TRBD2	TRBJ2-1	18	NA	TGTGCCAGCAGCTTGGCCGCTGGGAGTCTAGCGGCCTACAATGAGCAGTTCTTC	CASSLAAGSLAAYNEQFF
TRBV7-2	NA	TRBJ1-5	15	few	TGTGCCAGCAGCTTGACAGAAATACCCAATCAGCCCCAGCATTTT	CASSLTEIPNQPQHF
TRBV2	NA	TRBJ2-7	12	NA	TGTGCCAGCACCGGTGAACCCTACGAGCAGTACTTC	CASTGEPYEQYF
TRBV28	TRBD2	TRBJ2-7	14	NA	TGTGCCAGCGACCGTGCGGGAGGGGTTTACGAGCAGTACTTC	CASDRAGGVYEQYF
TRBV4-3	NA	TRBJ1-6	14	NA	TGCGCCAGCAGCCAAGAATGGGGGGGCTCACCCCTCCACTTT	CASSQEWGGSPLHF
TRBV29-1	NA	TRBJ1-1	16	NA	TGCAGCGTTGAAGATCCCCTGGGGGGGGTTAGGACTGAAGCTTTCTTT	CSVEDPLGGVRTEAFF
TRBV4-3	NA	TRBJ1-1	15	NA	TGCGCCAGCAGCCAAGATTGGGCAGCGAACACTGAAGCTTTCTTT	CASSQDWAANTEAFF
TRBV5-4	TRBD2	TRBJ2-1	13	NA	TGTGCCAGCACCTACGGACTAGGGAATGAGCAGTTCTTC	CASTYGLGNEQFF
TRBV2	NA	TRBJ2-1	12	NA	TGTGCCAGCAGTACAAGTGACAATGAGCAGTTCTTC	CASSTSDNEQFF
TRBV6-1	NA	TRBJ1-2	15	few	TGTGCCAGCAGTGAAGTCGGGGGGGAAGGCGGTGGCTACACCTTC	CASSEVGGEGGGYTF
TRBV6-5	TRBD1	TRBJ2-3	15	NA	TGTGCCAGCAGTTACTCGACAGGGGGCGCAGATACGCAGTATTTT	CASSYSTGGADTQYF
TRBV5-1	TRBD1	TRBJ2-7	12	NA	TGCGCCAGCAGCTACAGGGGTTACGAGCAGTACTTC	CASSYRGYEQYF
TRBV7-2	TRBD1	TRBJ1-2	13	once	TGTGCCAGCAGCTTAGTACAGGGGGGTGGCTACACCTTC	CASSLVQGGGYTF
TRBV5-1	NA	TRBJ2-5	13	NA	TGCGCCAGCAGCCCAGACACCTATGAGACCCAGTACTTC	CASSPDTYETQYF
TRBV5-1	TRBD1	TRBJ1-5	16	NA	TGCGCCAGCAGCTTGGGCGACAGGGCGGGGAGCCAGCCCCAGCATTTT	CASSLGDRAGSQPQHF
TRBV4-1	NA	TRBJ1-1	14	NA	TGCGCCAGCAGCCAAGAAGGGGGGAACACTGAAGCTTTCTTT	CASSQEGGNTEAFF
TRBV10-3	NA	TRBJ2-1	17	NA	TGTGCCATCAGTGAGTCGACCCCGAGACCGAGGTACAATGAGCAGTTCTTC	CAISESTPRPRYNEQFF
TRBV2	TRBD2	TRBJ2-5	15	NA	TGTGCCAGCAGCCTCGGACTAGCGGGGGTGAAGACCCAGTACTTC	CASSLGLAGVKTQYF
TRBV7-6	NA	TRBJ1-2	13	NA	TGTGCCAGCAGCTTAGGGCAGAACTATGGCTACACCTTC	CASSLGQNYGYTF
TRBV28	NA	TRBJ1-4	16	NA	TGTGCCAGCAGTCTCCTCCTCCCAGCAACTAATGAAAAACTGTTTTTT	CASSLLLPATNEKLFF
TRBV5-4	TRBD2	TRBJ2-6	19	few	TGTGCCAGCAGCATGTTATGGACTAGCGGGGGTTCTGGGGCCAACGTCCTGACTTTC	CASSMLWTSGGSGANVLTF
TRBV13	TRBD2	TRBJ2-7	15	NA	TGTGCCAGCAGCCAGGACCCGGGAGGGAGCTACGAGCAGTACTTC	CASSQDPGGSYEQYF
TRBV27	NA	TRBJ1-2	13	NA	TGTGCCAGCAGTTCGACTCTTAACTATGGCTACACCTTC	CASSSTLNYGYTF
TRBV28	NA	TRBJ2-7	12	few	TGTGCCAGCTTGTCCCCCCCGGGGGAGCAGTACTTC	CASLSPPGEQYF